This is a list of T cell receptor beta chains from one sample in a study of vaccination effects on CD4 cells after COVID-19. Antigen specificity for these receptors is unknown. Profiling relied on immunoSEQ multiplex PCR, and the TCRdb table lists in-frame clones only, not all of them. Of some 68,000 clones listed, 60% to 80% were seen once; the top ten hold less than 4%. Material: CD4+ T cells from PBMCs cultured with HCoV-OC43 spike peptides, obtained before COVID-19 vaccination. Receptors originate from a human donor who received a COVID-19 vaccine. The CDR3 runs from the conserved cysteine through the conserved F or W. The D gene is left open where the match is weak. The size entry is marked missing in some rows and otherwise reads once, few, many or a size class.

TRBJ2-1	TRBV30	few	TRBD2	CAWSTQRGGNEQFF	TGTGCCTGGAGTACCCAGCGGGGGGGCAATGAGCAGTTCTTC
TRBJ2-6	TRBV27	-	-	CASSFGGAGSGANVLTF	TGTGCCAGCAGTTTTGGGGGGGCAGGGTCTGGGGCCAACGTCCTGACTTTC
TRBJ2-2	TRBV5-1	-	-	CASRQPGSSTGELFF	TGCGCCAGCAGACAACCCGGCTCCTCCACCGGGGAGCTGTTTTTT
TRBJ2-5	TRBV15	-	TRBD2	CATSRGAGVETQYF	TGTGCCACCAGCAGAGGAGCGGGGGTAGAGACCCAGTACTTC
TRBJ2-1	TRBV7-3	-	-	CASSGGSLSYNEQFF	TGTGCCAGCAGCGGGGGTTCCCTGTCCTACAATGAGCAGTTCTTC
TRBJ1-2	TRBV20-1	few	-	CSTGEGYTF	TGCAGTACCGGGGAGGGCTACACCTTC
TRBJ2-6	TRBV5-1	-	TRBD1	CASSITGGGANVLTF	TGCGCCAGCAGCATTACAGGGGGTGGGGCCAACGTCCTGACTTTC
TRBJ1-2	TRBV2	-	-	CASNPRRQDYGYTF	TGTGCCAGCAACCCTAGGCGACAGGACTATGGCTACACCTTC
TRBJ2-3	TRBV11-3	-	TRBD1	CASSLGQGSYTDTQYF	TGTGCCAGCAGCTTGGGACAGGGATCTTACACAGATACGCAGTATTTT
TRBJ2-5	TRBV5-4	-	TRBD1	CASSAGTGKETQYF	TGTGCCAGCAGCGCGGGGACAGGGAAAGAGACCCAGTACTTC
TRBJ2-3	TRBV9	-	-	CASSVGSANPDTQYF	TGTGCCAGCAGCGTAGGGTCGGCCAACCCAGATACGCAGTATTTT
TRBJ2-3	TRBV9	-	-	CASSGGYFSLDTQYF	TGTGCCAGCAGCGGTGGCTATTTTAGTTTGGATACGCAGTATTTT
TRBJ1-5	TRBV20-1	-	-	CSASLVVYNQPQHF	TGCAGTGCTAGTCTGGTGGTTTACAATCAGCCCCAGCATTTT
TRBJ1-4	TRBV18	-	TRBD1	CASSTDRQGGKLFF	TGTGCCAGCTCAACGGACAGACAGGGCGGAAAACTGTTTTTT
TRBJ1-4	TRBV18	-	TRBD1	CASSPLTGTGGEKLFF	TGTGCCAGCTCACCGCTAACCGGGACAGGCGGTGAAAAACTGTTTTTT
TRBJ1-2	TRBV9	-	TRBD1	CASSAPGQGALYGYTF	TGTGCCAGCAGCGCACCGGGACAGGGGGCCCTCTATGGCTACACCTTC
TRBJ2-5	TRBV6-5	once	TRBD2	CASRSGGSGTQYF	TGTGCCAGCAGATCGGGGGGGTCCGGGACCCAGTACTTC
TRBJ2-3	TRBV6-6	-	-	CASRRGYEYADTQYF	TGTGCCAGCAGGCGGGGTTACGAGTACGCAGATACGCAGTATTTT
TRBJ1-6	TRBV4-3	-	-	CASSQDNRYSPLHF	TGCGCCAGCAGCCAAGATAACAGATATTCACCCCTCCACTTT
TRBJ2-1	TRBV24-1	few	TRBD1	CATSDPGTGDNEQFF	TGTGCCACCAGTGATCCCGGGACAGGGGACAATGAGCAGTTCTTC
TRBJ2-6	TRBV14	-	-	CASSQVVGAGANVLTF	TGTGCCAGCAGCCAGGTCGTCGGGGCCGGGGCCAACGTCCTGACTTTC
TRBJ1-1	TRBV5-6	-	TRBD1	CASSWGQLNTEAFF	TGTGCCAGCAGCTGGGGACAGCTGAACACTGAAGCTTTCTTT
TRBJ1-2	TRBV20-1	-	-	CSASDTKASGYTF	TGCAGTGCTAGTGACACCAAGGCAAGTGGCTACACCTTC
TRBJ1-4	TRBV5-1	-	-	CASSLDATNEKLFF	TGCGCCAGCAGCTTGGATGCAACTAATGAAAAACTGTTTTTT
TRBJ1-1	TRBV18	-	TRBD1	CASSARQGITEAFF	TGTGCCAGCTCAGCGCGACAGGGTATCACTGAAGCTTTCTTT
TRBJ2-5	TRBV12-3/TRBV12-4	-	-	CASSFRSETQYF	TGTGCCAGCAGTTTTCGGTCAGAGACCCAGTACTTC
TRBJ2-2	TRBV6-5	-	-	CASDWGSTGELFF	TGTGCCAGCGACTGGGGTTCCACCGGGGAGCTGTTTTTT
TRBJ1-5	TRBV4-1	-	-	CASSPTGTSNQPQHF	TGCGCCAGCAGCCCAACTGGGACTTCCAATCAGCCCCAGCATTTT
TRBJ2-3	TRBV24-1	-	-	CATSDARGDTQYF	TGTGCCACCAGTGATGCACGGGGAGATACGCAGTATTTT
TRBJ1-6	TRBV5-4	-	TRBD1	CASSLGQGEWSPLHF	TGTGCCAGCAGCTTGGGGCAGGGGGAATGGTCACCCCTCCACTTT
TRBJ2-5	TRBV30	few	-	CALGHSETQYF	TGTGCCTTGGGACATTCGGAGACCCAGTACTTC
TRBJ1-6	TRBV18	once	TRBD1	CASSPRQGKGNSPLHF	TGTGCCAGCTCACCCCGACAGGGAAAGGGTAATTCACCCCTCCACTTT
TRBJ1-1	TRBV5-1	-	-	CASSPHRVTEAFF	TGCGCCAGCAGCCCCCACAGGGTTACTGAAGCTTTCTTT
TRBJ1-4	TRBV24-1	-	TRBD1	CATSDPQTGGTEKLFF	TGTGCCACCAGTGATCCCCAGACAGGGGGAACTGAAAAACTGTTTTTT
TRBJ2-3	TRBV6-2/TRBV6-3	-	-	CASSYPDTQYF	TGTGCCAGCAGTTACCCAGATACGCAGTATTTT
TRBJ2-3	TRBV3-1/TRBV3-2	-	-	CASSPRVVPDTQYF	TGTGCCAGCAGCCCACGGGTAGTTCCCGATACGCAGTATTTT
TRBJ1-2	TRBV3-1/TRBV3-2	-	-	CASSQDPAVPGYTF	TGTGCCAGCAGCCAAGATCCGGCAGTGCCAGGCTACACCTTC
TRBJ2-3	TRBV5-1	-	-	CASSFEGEADTQYF	TGCGCCAGCAGCTTTGAGGGGGAGGCAGATACGCAGTATTTT
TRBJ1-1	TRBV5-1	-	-	CASSTGSSSEAFF	TGCGCCAGCAGCACAGGGAGTTCTAGTGAAGCTTTCTTT
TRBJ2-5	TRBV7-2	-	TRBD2	CASSLGLALQETQYF	TGTGCCAGCAGTCTCGGACTAGCGCTCCAAGAGACCCAGTACTTC
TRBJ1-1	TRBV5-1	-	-	CASSLEVNTEAFF	TGCGCCAGCAGCTTGGAGGTGAACACTGAAGCTTTCTTT
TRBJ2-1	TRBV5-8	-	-	CASPWGWGKVVYNEQFF	TGTGCCAGCCCCTGGGGGTGGGGGAAAGTTGTCTACAATGAGCAGTTCTTC
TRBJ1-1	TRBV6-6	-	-	CASRYDTLTTEAFF	TGTGCCAGCAGATACGATACTTTAACCACTGAAGCTTTCTTT
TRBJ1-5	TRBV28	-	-	CAGAQYNQPQHF	TGTGCGGGGGCGCAGTACAATCAGCCCCAGCATTTT
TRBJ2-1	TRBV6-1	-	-	CASSEGLVGNNEQFF	TGTGCCAGCAGTGAGGGGCTCGTGGGGAATAATGAGCAGTTCTTC
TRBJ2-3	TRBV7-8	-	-	CASSSRTGSTDTQYF	TGTGCCAGCAGCTCGCGTACTGGGAGCACAGATACGCAGTATTTT
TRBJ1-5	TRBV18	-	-	CASSPGQGNQPQHF	TGTGCCAGCTCACCAGGGCAGGGCAATCAGCCCCAGCATTTT
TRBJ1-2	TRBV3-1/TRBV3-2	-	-	CASSQDGGYYGYTF	TGTGCCAGCAGCCAAGACGGCGGGTACTATGGCTACACCTTC
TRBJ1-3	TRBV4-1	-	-	CASSQGRTDNSGNTIYF	TGCGCCAGCAGCCAAGGACGGACAGACAACTCTGGAAACACCATATATTTT
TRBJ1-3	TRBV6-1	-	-	CASSEAYGARNTIYF	TGTGCCAGCAGTGAAGCTTACGGAGCAAGAAACACCATATATTTT
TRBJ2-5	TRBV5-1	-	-	CASSSTLGGQTQYF	TGCGCCAGCAGCTCTACATTGGGGGGGCAGACCCAGTACTTC
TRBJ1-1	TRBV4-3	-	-	CASSQDGQYTEAFF	TGCGCCAGCAGCCAAGATGGACAGTACACTGAAGCTTTCTTT
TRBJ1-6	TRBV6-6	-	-	CASSGRNSPLHF	TGTGCCAGCAGTGGACGGAATTCACCCCTCCACTTT
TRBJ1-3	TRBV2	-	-	CASSESTVLGNTIYF	TGTGCCAGCAGTGAATCGACAGTGTTAGGAAACACCATATATTTT